One sample yielded the 25 T cell receptor beta chains listed below, sequenced in a study of spatial heterogeneity in lung cancer. Described time point: sample taken at primary tumor resection. Each CDR3 protein gets one entry after TCRdb re-called the 5' RACE reads with MiXCR. The table shows 35,000 to 40,000 distinct CDR3 sequences, with roughly 6.5% occurring only once. The sequences come from PBMCs, collected at surgery. These receptors were collected from a female donor with early-stage non-small cell lung cancer.

This clonotype was counted a few times. The chain links TRBV27 to TRBJ2-7; D is unresolved. Germline V gene data show CDR1 as MNHEY and CDR2 as SMNVEV (reference sequence). Trimming stripped 2 bases from V and 4 bases from J, with 15 bases between. This CDR3 has 15 residues. DNA of the CDR3: TGTGCCAGCAGTTTAGTCGGGCAGACTTTTTACGAGCAGTACTTC. Translating gives CASSLVGQTFYEQYF.

This clonotype was seen repeatedly, ten times or more. The chain uses TRBV13 and TRBJ1-2, with 7 bases fitting TRBD1. The CDR3 consists of 15 residues. Germline V CDR1 and CDR2: PRHDT, FYEKMQ (reference sequence). J lost 7 bases, V lost 0 bases, and 8 bases had no gene match. CDR3 loop: CASSLGGEGASGYTF. The DNA of the CDR3 is TGTGCCAGCAGCTTAGGCGGGGAGGGGGCCTCTGGCTACACCTTC.

This clonotype was detected a few times. The chain has TRBV12-5 and TRBJ2-3; 9 nucleotides align to TRBD2. With 7 bases clipped from V and 6 bases from J, the junction kept 8 bases outside the gene matches. There are 14 residues in the CDR3. Germline V gene data show CDR1 as LGHNT and CDR2 as FRNRAP. Written as DNA, the CDR3 is TGTGCTAGTGCCACTAGCGGGTTTCAGGATACGCAGTATTTT. Protein product: CASATSGFQDTQYF.

In this sample, this clonotype turned up many times. The rearrangement joins TRBV5-1 to TRBJ2-1, with TRBD2 as a possible D gene (6 bases). Germline CDR1 SGHRS, CDR2 YFSETQ. The CDR3 spans 13 residues. V was pared by 0 bases and J by 6 bases, with 7 bases between. The CDR3 protein is CASSLVGGNEQFF. CDR3 coding DNA: TGCGCCAGCAGCTTGGTCGGGGGCAATGAGCAGTTCTTC.

This clonotype was counted many times. This chain connects TRBV7-2 to TRBJ2-1, with a tentative D call TRBD1 (6 bases). The CDR3 is made up of 13 amino acids. V lost 2 bases and J lost 7, with 9 bases in between. The germline V gene encodes CDR1 SGHTA and CDR2 FQGNSA. The DNA of the CDR3 is TGTGCCAGCAGCTTATTAGGGGGTAATGAGCAGTTCTTC. Translating gives CASSLLGGNEQFF.

This clonotype turned up a few times. J is TRBJ2-6 and V is TRBV12-3 or TRBV12-4, with D possibly matching TRBD1 (5 bases). The ends were cut back, 2 bases at V and 2 bases at J, with 7 bases in the middle. This CDR3 has 15 residues. The CDR3 nucleotides are TGTGCCAGCAGTTTAAGGGGTACTGGGGCCAACGTCCTGACTTTC. It translates to CASSLRGTGANVLTF.

This rearrangement joins TRBV20-1 to TRBJ2-1; a possible D gene is TRBD2 (6 bases). This CDR3 comprises 15 residues. V was trimmed by 3 bases and J by 0 bases, leaving 12 bases between them. The germline V gene encodes CDR1 DFQATT and CDR2 SNEGSKA (reference sequence). DNA of the CDR3: TGCAGTGCTAGCCCCCTAGCGACCTCCTACAATGAGCAGTTCTTC. It specifies CSASPLATSYNEQFF.

This clonotype was seen ten or more times. The V gene is TRBV5-4, the J gene TRBJ2-2; D unclear. V shed 3 bases and J shed 1 base, with 16 bases lying between them. Germline V gives CDR1 SGHNT, CDR2 YYREEE (reference sequence). The CDR3 totals 17 residues. CDR3 bases: TGTGCCAGCAGCTCCTGGACCTTGCTACTGAACACCGGGGAGCTGTTTTTT. It encodes CASSSWTLLLNTGELFF.

This clonotype was seen many times. The rearrangement links TRBV29-1 to TRBJ2-3; the match to TRBD1 covers 7 bases. Losses at the gene ends were 7 bases for V and 6 bases for J; bases not matched to a gene: 4. The CDR3 extends over 11 amino acids. Germline V gene data show CDR1 as SQVTM and CDR2 as ANQGSEA. The DNA of the CDR3 is TGCAGCGGGACAGGTGGCGATACGCAGTATTTT. It translates to CSGTGGDTQYF.

This clonotype was observed many times. J is TRBJ2-7 and V is TRBV5-1, with D perhaps TRBD1 (7 bases). Germline-derived CDR1 and CDR2 are SGHRS and YFSETQ. V was pared by 3 bases and J by 4 bases, with 14 bases between. CDR3 length equals 14 residues. The CDR3 loop is CASSSSPGGYEQYF. In DNA, the CDR3 is TGCGCCAGCAGCTCCTCGCCAGGGGGGTACGAGCAGTACTTC.

This clonotype has ten or more counts. The chain uses TRBV4-3 and TRBJ1-1, with TRBD1 matching 7 bases. Germline V gives CDR1 LGHNA, CDR2 YSLEER. This CDR3 is 15 amino acids long. V shed 4 bases and J 1 base; nucleotides not matched to a gene: 6. CDR3 protein: CASSRDSTENTEAFF. DNA for the CDR3: TGCGCCAGCAGCCGGGACAGCACGGAGAACACTGAAGCTTTCTTT.

The gene calls are TRBV7-8 and TRBJ2-7; D ambiguous. Trimming stripped 11 bases from V and 6 bases from J, with 20 bases between. The CDR3 spans 13 residues. Germline CDR1 and CDR2: SGHVS and FQNEAQ. The DNA for the CDR3 is TGTGCCGGCGCCACCGGGCGACACCTCGAGCAGTACTTC. As protein: CAGATGRHLEQYF.

This clonotype was counted at least ten times. This chain uses TRBV2 with TRBJ2-3; D is ambiguous. Deletions cut 10 bases from V and 4 bases from J, with 9 bases between. Germline values: CDR1 SNHLY, CDR2 FYNNEI. This CDR3 spans 11 amino acids. CDR3 protein: CATEYSDTQYF. CDR3 in DNA: TGTGCCACCGAGTACTCAGATACGCAGTATTTT.

For the CDR3, the DNA is TGTGCCAGCTCACCCATACAGGAGCACACCGGGGAGCTGTTTTTT. As protein: CASSPIQEHTGELFF. The V gene is TRBV18, the J gene TRBJ2-2; a possible D gene is TRBD1 (5 bases). Trimming pared 3 bases from V and 3 bases from J, leaving 11 bases between. The CDR3 sequence is 15 residues long. CDR1 and CDR2 (germline): KGHSH, LQKENI. Full variable domain (missing parts from reference TRBV18 and TRBJ2-2): NAGVMQNPRHLVRRRGQEARLRCSPMKGHSHVYWYRQLPEEGLKFMVYLQKENIIDESGMPKERFSAEFPKEGPSILRIQQVVRGDSAAYFCASSPIQEHTGELFFGEGSRLTVL.

This clonotype was counted only a few times. This rearrangement joins TRBV23-1 to TRBJ2-1, with D perhaps TRBD1 or TRBD2 (5 bases each). TRBV23-1 is filed as an ORF, its function uncertain. The CDR3 has 19 residues. Trimming left V 2 bases short and J 0 bases short, with 20 bases between. The CDR3 is CASSQPPQRDPSSYNEQFF. Written as DNA, the CDR3 is TGCGCCAGCAGTCAACCCCCCCAACGGGACCCCAGCTCCTACAATGAGCAGTTCTTC.

This clonotype was counted ten times or more. This rearrangement joins TRBV7-2 to TRBJ2-5; 9 bases align to TRBD2. With 0 bases clipped from V and 7 bases from J, the junction kept 3 bases outside the gene matches. CDR3 size: 14 residues. The germline gives CDR1 SGHTA, CDR2 FQGNSA. Here the CDR3 DNA reads TGTGCCAGCAGCTTAGCGAGGACTAGCGCGACCCAGTACTTC. Its protein product is CASSLARTSATQYF.

This clonotype has more than one count but fewer than ten. This chain links TRBV5-1 with TRBJ1-1, with D tentatively TRBD1 (5 bases). The germline CDR1 and CDR2 sequences are SGHRS and YFSETQ. Trimming removed 1 base at V and 8 bases at J, with 12 bases between. This CDR3 is 13 amino acids long. CDR3: CASSLYGTPEAFF. The CDR3 bases are TGCGCCAGCAGCTTGTACGGGACGCCGGAAGCTTTCTTT.

This clonotype has a count of ten or more. V is TRBV24-1 and J is TRBJ2-3; D might be TRBD1 or TRBD2, each matching 5 bases. V gave up 3 bases and J gave up 12 bases, with 18 bases separating them. Germline-derived CDR1 and CDR2 are KGHDR and SFDVKD. The CDR3 extends over 14 amino acids. DNA for the CDR3: TGTGCCACCAGTGATCATTACCGGGACGCCATACAGTATTTT. Protein product: CATSDHYRDAIQYF.

This clonotype was counted ten times or more. The rearrangement links TRBV7-3 to TRBJ2-2; D gene ambiguous. CDR1 is SGHTA, CDR2 FQGTGA, per germline. Trimming shortened V by 1 base and J by 5 bases, and 5 bases separated the two germline ends. CDR3 length: 13 amino acids. The CDR3 here is CASSLIETGELFF. CDR3 coding DNA: TGTGCCAGCAGCTTAATCGAGACCGGGGAGCTGTTTTTT.

The table lists this clonotype with a few counts. The chain links TRBV9 to TRBJ2-3; weak D call: TRBD2 (5 bases). CDR3 length: 13 amino acids. Germline V gives CDR1 SGDLS, CDR2 YYNGEE. V was cut by 4 bases and J by 6 bases, with 12 bases left in between. The CDR3 nucleotides are TGTGCCAGCAGCCCTAGCTCTGCCGATACGCAGTATTTT. This gives the protein CASSPSSADTQYF.

The table lists this clonotype with many counts. The gene calls are TRBV4-1 and TRBJ2-3; no firm D call. From germline, CDR1 is MGHRA and CDR2 YSYEKL. Trimming took 0 bases from V and 4 from J, leaving 5 bases between them. The CDR3 loop spans 13 amino acids. This CDR3 reads CASSQEKPDTQYF. CDR3 DNA: TGCGCCAGCAGCCAAGAAAAACCAGATACGCAGTATTTT.

This chain joins TRBV5-1 and TRBJ2-5; D unresolved. This CDR3 has 12 residues. Germline V CDR1 and CDR2: SGHRS, YFSETQ. Trimming cost V 2 bases and J 3 bases, with 5 bases left between them. The DNA of the CDR3 is TGCGCCAGCAGCTTACCCGAAGAGACCCAGTACTTC. As protein: CASSLPEETQYF.

This clonotype qualifies as medium-sized. V is TRBV7-9 and J is TRBJ2-2; D gene unclear. The V end was cut by 1 base, the J end by 3 bases, with 15 bases between. The CDR3 has 17 residues. From germline, CDR1 is SEHNR and CDR2 FQNEAQ (reference sequence). The CDR3 region is CASSLGAFLRDTGELFF. The CDR3 nucleotides are TGTGCCAGCAGCTTAGGGGCCTTCCTTCGGGACACCGGGGAGCTGTTTTTT.

The table lists this clonotype with many counts. The rearrangement joins TRBV18 to TRBJ2-6; D is undetermined. Germline V gene data show CDR1 as KGHSH and CDR2 as LQKENI. V lost 3 bases and J 1 base, leaving 7 bases between the germline ends. The CDR3 loop spans 15 amino acids. This chain's CDR3 is CASSPVRSGANVLTF. DNA of the CDR3: TGTGCCAGCTCACCTGTTCGGTCTGGGGCCAACGTCCTGACTTTC. Full variable domain (outside the CDR3, taken from reference TRBV18 and TRBJ2-6): NAGVMQNPRHLVRRRGQEARLRCSPMKGHSHVYWYRQLPEEGLKFMVYLQKENIIDESGMPKERFSAEFPKEGPSILRIQQVVRGDSAAYFCASSPVRSGANVLTFGAGSRLTVL.

A note on this clonotype: This may stem from a read error, because a much larger clone lies one nucleotide away. The rearrangement links TRBV7-2 to TRBJ2-3; tentatively, D is TRBD1 or TRBD2 (6 bases each). The CDR3 length is 18 residues. Germline CDR1 reads SGHTA; CDR2 reads FQGNSA. The CDR3 nucleotides are TGTGTCAGCAGCCAAGCGCCCTATAGGGCTCGGGGGCAAAATACGCAGTATTTT. It codes for CVSSQAPYRARGQNTQYF. Looking up the rest from reference TRBV7-2 and TRBJ2-3 gives the full variable domain: GAGVSQSPSNKVTEKGKDVELRCDPISGHTALYWYRQSLGQGLEFLIYFQGNSAPDKSGLPSDRFSAERTGGSVSTLTIQRTQQEDSAVYLCVSSQAPYRARGQNTQYFGPGTRLTVL.